This TCR beta chain was sequenced for a study of blood T cell repertoires in COVID-19. This CDR3 region has 17 residues. V dropped 1 base and J dropped 7; count of bases not matched to a gene: 9. Germline values: CDR1 LGHNA, CDR2 YNFKEQ. Assay used: immunoSEQ multiplex PCR; TCRdb lists only in-frame clones, some missing. The sample holds around 480,000 clones, more than 70% seen once. The chain joins TRBV4-2 to TRBJ2-2; 10 bases align to TRBD2. The specimen sequenced was peripheral blood. The sequence derives from a woman aged 45-59 years with COVID-19, enrolled during active disease. CDR3 in DNA: TGTGCCAGCAGCCAAGGTAGCGGGGGGTACCGCAGCGGGGAGCTGTTTTTT. Translated, it gives CASSQGSGGYRSGELFF.